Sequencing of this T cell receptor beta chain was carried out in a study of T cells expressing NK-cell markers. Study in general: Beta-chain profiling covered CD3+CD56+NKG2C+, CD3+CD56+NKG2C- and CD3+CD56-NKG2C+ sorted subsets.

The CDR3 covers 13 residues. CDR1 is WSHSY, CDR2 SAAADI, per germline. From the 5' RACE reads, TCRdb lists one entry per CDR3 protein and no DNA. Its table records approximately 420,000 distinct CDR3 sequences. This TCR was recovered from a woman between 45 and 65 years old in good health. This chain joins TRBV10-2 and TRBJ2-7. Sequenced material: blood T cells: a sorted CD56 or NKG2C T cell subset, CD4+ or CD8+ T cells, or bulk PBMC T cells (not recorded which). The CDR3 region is CASTLSVISEQYF.